The present T cell receptor beta chain was sequenced within a study of T cells in Graves' hyperthyroidism and ophthalmopathy. RNA transcripts gave rise to amplified TCR beta CDR3 regions. HTBI primers drove first-round RT-PCR of the TCR CDR3. TCRdb used MiXCR to reprocess the multiplex PCR reads, holding one entry per CDR3 protein. The data show more than 350,000 distinct CDR3 sequences, about 15% seen once. After removal of 5 bases from V and 2 bases from J, the junction contained 5 bases not matched to a gene. This CDR3 spans 14 amino acids. The germline V gene has CDR1 DFQATT and CDR2 SNEGSKA (reference sequence). This clonotype was observed at least ten times.

Sequenced: blood. This receptor was obtained from a woman aged 60-75 years with Graves' ophthalmopathy. The chain joins TRBV20-1 to TRBJ2-3; 9 bases line up with TRBD1. The CDR3 DNA reads TGCAGTGCTGGGACAGGGACCTACACAGATACGCAGTATTTT. This encodes CSAGTGTYTDTQYF.